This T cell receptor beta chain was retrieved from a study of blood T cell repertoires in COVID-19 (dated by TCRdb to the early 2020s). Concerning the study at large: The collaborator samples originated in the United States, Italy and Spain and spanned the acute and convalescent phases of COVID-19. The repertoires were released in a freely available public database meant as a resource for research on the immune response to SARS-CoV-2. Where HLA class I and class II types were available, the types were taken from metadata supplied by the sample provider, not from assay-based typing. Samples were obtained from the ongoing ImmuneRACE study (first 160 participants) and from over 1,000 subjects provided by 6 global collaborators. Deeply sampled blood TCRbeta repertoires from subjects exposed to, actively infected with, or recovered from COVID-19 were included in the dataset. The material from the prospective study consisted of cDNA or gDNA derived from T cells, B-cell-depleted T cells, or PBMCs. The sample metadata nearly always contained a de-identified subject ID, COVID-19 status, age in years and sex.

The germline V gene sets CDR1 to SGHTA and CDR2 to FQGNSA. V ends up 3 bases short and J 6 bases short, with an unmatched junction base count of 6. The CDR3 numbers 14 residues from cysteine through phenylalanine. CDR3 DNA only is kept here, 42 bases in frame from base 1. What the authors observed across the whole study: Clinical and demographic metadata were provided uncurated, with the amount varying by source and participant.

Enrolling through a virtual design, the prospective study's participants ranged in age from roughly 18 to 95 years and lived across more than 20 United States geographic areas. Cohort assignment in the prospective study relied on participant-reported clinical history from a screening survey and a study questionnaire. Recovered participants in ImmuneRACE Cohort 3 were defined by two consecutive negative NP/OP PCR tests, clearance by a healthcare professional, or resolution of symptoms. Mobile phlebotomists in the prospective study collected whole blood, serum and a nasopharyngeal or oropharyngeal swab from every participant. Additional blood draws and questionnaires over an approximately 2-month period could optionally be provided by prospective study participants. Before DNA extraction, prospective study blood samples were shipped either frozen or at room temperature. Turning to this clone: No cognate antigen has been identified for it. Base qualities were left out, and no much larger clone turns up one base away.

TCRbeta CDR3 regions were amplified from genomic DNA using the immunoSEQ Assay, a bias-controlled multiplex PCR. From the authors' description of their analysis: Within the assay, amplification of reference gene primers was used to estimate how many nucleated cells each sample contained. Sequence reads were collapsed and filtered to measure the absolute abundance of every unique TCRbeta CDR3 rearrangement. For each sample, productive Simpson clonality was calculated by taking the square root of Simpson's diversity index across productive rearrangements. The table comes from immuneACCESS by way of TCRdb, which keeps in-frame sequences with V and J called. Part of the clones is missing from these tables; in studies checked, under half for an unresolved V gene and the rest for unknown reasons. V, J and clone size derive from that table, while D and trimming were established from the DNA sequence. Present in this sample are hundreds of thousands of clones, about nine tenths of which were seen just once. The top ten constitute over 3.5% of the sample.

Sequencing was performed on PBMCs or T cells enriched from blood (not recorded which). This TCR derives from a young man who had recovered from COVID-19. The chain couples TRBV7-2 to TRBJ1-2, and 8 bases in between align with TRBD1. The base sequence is TGTGCCAGCAGCTTGTTCAGGACAGGGAATGGCTACACCTTC. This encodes CASSLFRTGNGYTF.